What follows are 13 T cell receptor beta chains derived from one specimen sequenced in a study of cytomegalovirus exposure and HLA in healthy donors. With 60 Vbeta and 13 Jbeta primers, the PCR was carried out. Using immunoSEQ multiplex PCR, the repertoire was profiled, and TCRdb retains in-frame clones only, with some absent. The top ten clones hold 3% to 4% of a sample with around 100,000 clones, roughly 85% of them seen once. Sequencing input: PBMCs. These receptors originate from a woman in her 40s in good health and CMV-seronegative.

The V call is TRBV28, the J call TRBJ2-3, with TRBD1 matching 7 bases. This CDR3 contains 16 residues. J was trimmed by 6 bases and V by 7 bases; bases with no gene match: 16. The germline CDR1 and CDR2 sequences are MDHEN and SYDVKM. CDR3 DNA: TGTGCCAGCACCTCCATCCGGGACAGTCGAGGGGATACGCAGTATTTT. Translated: CASTSIRDSRGDTQYF.

Comments on this clone: The junction and the germline gene differ at one end; a read error may be behind it. This chain uses TRBV2 with TRBJ2-2; D is perhaps TRBD2 (5 bases). CDR1 is SNHLY, CDR2 FYNNEI, per germline. CDR3 size: 15 residues. The CDR3 reads CASSVFGINTGKLFF. Written as DNA, the CDR3 is TGTGCCAGCAGTGTCTTCGGGATCAACACCGGGAAGCTGTTTTTT.

The chain joins TRBV5-4 to TRBJ2-3, with 13 bases aligning to TRBD2. J gave up 3 bases and V 4 bases, and 5 bases lay outside the gene matches. This CDR3 has 16 residues. CDR1 is SGHNT and CDR2 is YYREEE in the germline V gene (reference sequence). The CDR3 loop reads CASSPGTSGNTDTQYF. The DNA for the CDR3 is TGTGCCAGCAGCCCGGGGACTAGCGGGAATACAGATACGCAGTATTTT.

This chain links TRBV14 with TRBJ2-5; D possibly corresponds to TRBD2 (5 bases). Trimming removed 4 bases at V and 4 bases at J, with 13 bases between. This CDR3 contains 14 residues. Germline CDR1 and CDR2: SGHDN and FVKESK. Here the CDR3 reads CASSPLLDGETQYF. The CDR3, as DNA: TGTGCCAGCAGCCCCCTACTAGACGGAGAGACCCAGTACTTC.

The gene calls are TRBV7-2 and TRBJ2-3; 9 bases are shared with TRBD1. Germline V gene lookup returns CDR1 SGHTA and CDR2 FQGNSA. The CDR3 is 15 amino acids. V shed 6 bases, J shed 4 bases, and the junction held 8 bases outside the gene matches. CDR3 coding DNA: TGTGCCAGCAGACAAACAGGGGGCGGGGCAGATACGCAGTATTTT. This codes for CASRQTGGGADTQYF.

This rearrangement joins TRBV11-2 to TRBJ2-7, with a tentative D call TRBD1 (5 bases). The germline CDR1 and CDR2 sequences are SGHAT and FQNNGV. Trimming removed 5 bases at V and 2 bases at J, with 13 bases between. The CDR3 sequence is 14 residues long. The CDR3 loop is CASSPDSLTYEQYF. The CDR3, as DNA: TGTGCCAGCAGCCCAGACAGTTTAACCTACGAGCAGTACTTC.

This clone was picked up one time. The chain employs TRBV15 and TRBJ1-1; D unclear. V was clipped by 5 bases and J by 2 bases, with 15 bases between them. CDR1 LNHNV and CDR2 YYDKDF come from the germline V gene (reference sequence). This CDR3 region has 15 residues. CDR3 residues: CATSVFAGYNTEAFF. CDR3 nucleotides: TGTGCCACCAGCGTATTTGCCGGGTACAACACTGAAGCTTTCTTT.

The chain employs TRBV19 and TRBJ1-3; TRBD1 might be the D (6 bases). CDR1 LNHDA and CDR2 SQIVND come from the germline V gene (reference sequence). Trimming took 11 bases from V and 3 from J, leaving 20 bases between them. The CDR3 has 15 amino acids. The CDR3 coding sequence is TGTGCCTCCAATTCACCGGGACACGGTGGAAACACCATATATTTT. Encoded protein: CASNSPGHGGNTIYF.

The chain employs TRBV28 and TRBJ2-7; 8 nucleotides match TRBD2. Per germline, CDR1 MDHEN and CDR2 SYDVKM. This CDR3 is built from 17 residues. V lost 2 bases to trimming and J lost 0 bases; unmatched junction nucleotides: 9. CDR3 residues: CASSLQPSGSYSYEQYF. In DNA form, the CDR3 reads TGTGCCAGCAGTTTACAGCCCAGCGGGAGTTACTCCTACGAGCAGTACTTC. Drawing the rest from reference TRBV28 and TRBJ2-7, the complete variable domain is DVKVTQSSRYLVKRTGEKVFLECVQDMDHENMFWYRQDPGLGLRLIYFSYDVKMKEKGDIPEGYSVSREKKERFSLILESASTNQTSMYLCASSLQPSGSYSYEQYFGPGTRLTVT.

The rearrangement uses TRBV9 and TRBJ1-3, with D possibly TRBD1 on 6 matching bases. V was trimmed by 0 bases and J by 5 bases, leaving 9 bases between them. Per the germline V gene, CDR1 is SGDLS and CDR2 is YYNGEE. The CDR3 contains 14 residues. CDR3 sequence reads: CASSVGQGRNTIYF. The CDR3 DNA follows: TGTGCCAGCAGCGTAGGGCAGGGGAGAAACACCATATATTTT.

This clone was observed a single time. V usage is TRBV12-5 and J usage is TRBJ1-1; D remains unclear. Trimming cost V 3 bases and J 1 base, with 12 bases left between them. Germline V gene sequence: CDR1 LGHNT, CDR2 FRNRAP. This CDR3 contains 15 residues. The CDR3 here is CASGLIERGNTEAFF. In nucleotides, the CDR3 is TGTGCTAGTGGTTTAATCGAGCGGGGGAACACTGAAGCTTTCTTT.

V and J are TRBV4-1 and TRBJ2-5; tentatively, D is TRBD2 (6 bases). TRBJ2-7 explains the end of the DNA better; the J call may be wrong. The germline V gene encodes CDR1 MGHRA and CDR2 YSYEKL. This CDR3 is built from 14 residues. For the CDR3, the DNA is TGCGCCAGCAGCCAAGATTGGGGAGGATACGAGCAGTACTTC. This codes for CASSQDWGGYEQYF.

CDR3 amino acids: CASSVAGVMNEQFF. The CDR3 nucleotides read TGTGCCAGCAGTGTCGCGGGAGTTATGAATGAGCAGTTCTTC. J is TRBJ2-1 and V is TRBV25-1, with 7 bases matching TRBD2. Germline values: CDR1 MGHDK, CDR2 SYGVNS. The V segment lost 4 bases and the J segment 7 bases; nucleotides outside the gene matches: 7. The CDR3 covers 14 residues. Based on the CDR3 plus reference TRBV25-1 and TRBJ2-1, the full variable domain is EADIYQTPRYLVIGTGKKITLECSQTMGHDKMYWYQQDPGMELHLIHYSYGVNSTEKGDLSSESTVSRIRTEHFPLTLESARPSHTSQYLCASSVAGVMNEQFFGPGTRLTVL.